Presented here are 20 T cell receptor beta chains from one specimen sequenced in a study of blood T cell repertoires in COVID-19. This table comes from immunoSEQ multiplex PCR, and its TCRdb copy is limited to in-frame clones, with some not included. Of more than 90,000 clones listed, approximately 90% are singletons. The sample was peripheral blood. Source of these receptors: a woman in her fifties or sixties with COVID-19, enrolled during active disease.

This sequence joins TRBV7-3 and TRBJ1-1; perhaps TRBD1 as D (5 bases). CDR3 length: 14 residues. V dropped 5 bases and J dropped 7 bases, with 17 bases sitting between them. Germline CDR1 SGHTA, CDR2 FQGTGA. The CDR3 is CASSPQGRSNEAFF. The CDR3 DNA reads TGTGCCAGCAGCCCGCAGGGCCGGAGCAATGAAGCTTTCTTT.

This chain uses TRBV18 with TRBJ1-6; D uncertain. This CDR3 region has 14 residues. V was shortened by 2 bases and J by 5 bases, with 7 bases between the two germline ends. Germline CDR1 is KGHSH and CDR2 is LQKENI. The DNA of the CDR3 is TGTGCCAGCTCACCAACAGAAAATAATTCACCCCTCCACTTT. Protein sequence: CASSPTENNSPLHF. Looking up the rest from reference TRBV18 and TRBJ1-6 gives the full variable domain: NAGVMQNPRHLVRRRGQEARLRCSPMKGHSHVYWYRQLPEEGLKFMVYLQKENIIDESGMPKERFSAEFPKEGPSILRIQQVVRGDSAAYFCASSPTENNSPLHFGNGTRLTVT.

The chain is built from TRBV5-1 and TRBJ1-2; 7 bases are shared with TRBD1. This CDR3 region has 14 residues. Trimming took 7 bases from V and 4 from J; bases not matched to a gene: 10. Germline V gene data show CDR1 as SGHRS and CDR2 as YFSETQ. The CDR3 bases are TGCGCCAGCGGTCGGGAGGGGGCTCTCTATGGCTACACCTTC. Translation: CASGREGALYGYTF.

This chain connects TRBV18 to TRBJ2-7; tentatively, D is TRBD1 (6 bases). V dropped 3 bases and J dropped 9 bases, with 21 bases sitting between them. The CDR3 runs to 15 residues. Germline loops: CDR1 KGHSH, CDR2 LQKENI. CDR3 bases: TGTGCCAGCTCACCCCTGTCGGCAGGGGCGGACGGGCAGTACTTC. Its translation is CASSPLSAGADGQYF. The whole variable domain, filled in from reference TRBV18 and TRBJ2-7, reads NAGVMQNPRHLVRRRGQEARLRCSPMKGHSHVYWYRQLPEEGLKFMVYLQKENIIDESGMPKERFSAEFPKEGPSILRIQQVVRGDSAAYFCASSPLSAGADGQYFGPGTRLTVT.

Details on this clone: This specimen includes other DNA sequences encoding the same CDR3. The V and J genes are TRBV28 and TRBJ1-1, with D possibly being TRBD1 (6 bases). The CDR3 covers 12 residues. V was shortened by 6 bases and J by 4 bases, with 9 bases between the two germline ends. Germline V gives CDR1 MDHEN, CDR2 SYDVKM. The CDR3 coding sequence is TGTGCCAGCAGGACAGGAGGCACTGAAGCTTTCTTT. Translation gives CASRTGGTEAFF. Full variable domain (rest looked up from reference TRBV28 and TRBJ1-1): DVKVTQSSRYLVKRTGEKVFLECVQDMDHENMFWYRQDPGLGLRLIYFSYDVKMKEKGDIPEGYSVSREKKERFSLILESASTNQTSMYLCASRTGGTEAFFGQGTRLTVV.

The CDR3 reads CASSFLGADGYTF. The CDR3 region has the DNA TGTGCCAGCAGTTTCCTGGGGGCGGATGGCTACACCTTC. This chain connects TRBV28 to TRBJ1-2, with a possible D match to TRBD1 (6 bases). The CDR3 covers 13 residues. The V end was cut by 3 bases, the J end by 6 bases, with 11 bases between. Germline V gene data show CDR1 as MDHEN and CDR2 as SYDVKM.

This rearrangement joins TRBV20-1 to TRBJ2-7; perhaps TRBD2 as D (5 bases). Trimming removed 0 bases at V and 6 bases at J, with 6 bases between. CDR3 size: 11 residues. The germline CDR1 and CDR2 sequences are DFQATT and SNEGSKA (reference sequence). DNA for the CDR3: TGCAGTGCTAGAGAGGAGGCCGAGCAGTACTTC. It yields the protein CSAREEAEQYF.

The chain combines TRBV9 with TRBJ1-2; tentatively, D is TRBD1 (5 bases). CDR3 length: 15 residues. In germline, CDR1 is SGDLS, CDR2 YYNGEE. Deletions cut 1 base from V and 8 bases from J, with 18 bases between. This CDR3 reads CASSVQGIGLSGYTF. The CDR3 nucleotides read TGTGCCAGCAGCGTACAGGGTATTGGACTATCGGGCTACACCTTC.

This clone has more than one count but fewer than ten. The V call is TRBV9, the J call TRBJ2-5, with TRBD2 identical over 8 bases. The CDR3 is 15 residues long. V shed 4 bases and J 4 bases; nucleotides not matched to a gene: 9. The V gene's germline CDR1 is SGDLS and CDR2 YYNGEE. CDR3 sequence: CASSSMLAGGETQYF. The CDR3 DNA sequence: TGTGCCAGCAGCTCCATGTTGGCGGGGGGAGAGACCCAGTACTTC.

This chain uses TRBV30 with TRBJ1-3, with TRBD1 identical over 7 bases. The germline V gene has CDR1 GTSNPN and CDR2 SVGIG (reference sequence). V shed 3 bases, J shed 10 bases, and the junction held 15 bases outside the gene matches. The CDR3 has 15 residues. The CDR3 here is CAWRRVGTAFETIYF. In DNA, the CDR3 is TGTGCCTGGAGAAGAGTCGGGACAGCATTCGAAACCATATATTTT.

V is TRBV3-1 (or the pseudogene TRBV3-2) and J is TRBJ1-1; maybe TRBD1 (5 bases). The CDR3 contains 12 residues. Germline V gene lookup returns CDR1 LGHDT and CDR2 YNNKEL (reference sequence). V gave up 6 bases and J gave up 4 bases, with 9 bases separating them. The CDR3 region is CASRGELTEAFF. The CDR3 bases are TGTGCCAGCAGAGGGGAACTCACTGAAGCTTTCTTT.

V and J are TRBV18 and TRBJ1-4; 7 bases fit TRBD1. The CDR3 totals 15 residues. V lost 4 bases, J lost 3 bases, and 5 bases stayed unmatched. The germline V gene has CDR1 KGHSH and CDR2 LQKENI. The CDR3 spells CASSQDREANEKLFF. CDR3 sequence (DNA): TGTGCCAGCTCACAAGACAGGGAGGCTAATGAAAAACTGTTTTTT.

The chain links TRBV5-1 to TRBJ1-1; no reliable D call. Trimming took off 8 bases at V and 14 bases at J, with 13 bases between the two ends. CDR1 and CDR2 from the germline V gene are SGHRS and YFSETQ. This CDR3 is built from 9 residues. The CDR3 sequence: CARLGLGFF. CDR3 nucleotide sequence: TGCGCCAGGCTGGGCCTTGGGTTCTTT.

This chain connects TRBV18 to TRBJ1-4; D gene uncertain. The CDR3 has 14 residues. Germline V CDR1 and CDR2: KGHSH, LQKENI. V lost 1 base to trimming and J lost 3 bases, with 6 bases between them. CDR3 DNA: TGTGCCAGCTCACCACTTACGGCTAATGAAAAACTGTTTTTT. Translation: CASSPLTANEKLFF.

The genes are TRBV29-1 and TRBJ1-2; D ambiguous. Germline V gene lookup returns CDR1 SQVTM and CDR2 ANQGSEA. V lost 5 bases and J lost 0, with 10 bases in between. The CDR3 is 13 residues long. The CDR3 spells CSVFRTSNYGYTF. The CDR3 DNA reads TGCAGCGTTTTCAGGACTTCTAACTATGGCTACACCTTC.

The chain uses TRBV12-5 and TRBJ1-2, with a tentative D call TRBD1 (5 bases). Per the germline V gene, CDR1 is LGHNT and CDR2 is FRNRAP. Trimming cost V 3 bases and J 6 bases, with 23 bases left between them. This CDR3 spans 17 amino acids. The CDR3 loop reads CASGFAPGLPPRDGYTF. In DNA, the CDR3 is TGTGCTAGTGGTTTCGCACCGGGACTACCTCCGCGAGATGGCTACACCTTC.

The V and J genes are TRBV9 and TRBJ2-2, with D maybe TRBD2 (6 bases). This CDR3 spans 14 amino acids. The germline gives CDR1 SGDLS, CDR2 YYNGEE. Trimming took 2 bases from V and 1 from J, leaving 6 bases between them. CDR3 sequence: CASSVGLNTGELFF. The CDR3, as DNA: TGTGCCAGCAGCGTGGGACTGAACACCGGGGAGCTGTTTTTT. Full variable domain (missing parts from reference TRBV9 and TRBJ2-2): DSGVTQTPKHLITATGQRVTLRCSPRSGDLSVYWYQQSLDQGLQFLIQYYNGEERAKGNILERFSAQQFPDLHSELNLSSLELGDSALYFCASSVGLNTGELFFGEGSRLTVL.

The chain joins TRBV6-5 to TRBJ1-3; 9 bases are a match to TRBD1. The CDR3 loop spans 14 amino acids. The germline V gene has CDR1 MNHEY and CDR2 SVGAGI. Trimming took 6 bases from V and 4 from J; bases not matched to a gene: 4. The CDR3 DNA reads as TGTGCCAGCAGCTCCGGGACAGGGGGAAACACCATATATTTT. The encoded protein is CASSSGTGGNTIYF.

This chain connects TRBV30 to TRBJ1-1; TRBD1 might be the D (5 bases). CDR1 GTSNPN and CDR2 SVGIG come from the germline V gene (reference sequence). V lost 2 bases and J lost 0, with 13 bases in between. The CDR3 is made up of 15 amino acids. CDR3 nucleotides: TGTGCCTGGAGTCCCTTTTGGGGCATGAACACTGAAGCTTTCTTT. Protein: CAWSPFWGMNTEAFF.

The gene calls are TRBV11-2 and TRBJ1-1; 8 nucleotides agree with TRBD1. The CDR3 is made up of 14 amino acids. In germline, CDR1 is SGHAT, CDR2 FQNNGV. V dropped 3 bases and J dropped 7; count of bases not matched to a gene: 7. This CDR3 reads CASSFGRQGREAFF. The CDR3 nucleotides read TGTGCCAGCAGCTTCGGACGACAGGGGCGTGAAGCTTTCTTT. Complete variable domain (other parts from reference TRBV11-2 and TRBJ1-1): EAGVAQSPRYKIIEKRQSVAFWCNPISGHATLYWYQQILGQGPKLLIQFQNNGVVDDSQLPKDRFSAERLKGVDSTLKIQPAKLEDSAVYLCASSFGRQGREAFFGQGTRLTVV.